The sequence of this TCR beta chain was determined in a study of early T cells in non-severe SARS-CoV-2 infection. TCRdb re-derived calls from the 5' RACE reads in MiXCR, one entry per CDR3 protein. The table records under 90,000 distinct CDR3 sequences, less than 15% of them present only once. In germline, CDR1 is LGHDT, CDR2 YNNKEL (reference sequence). This CDR3 is 19 amino acids long. V lost 2 bases and J lost 7; bases outside the gene matches: 17. The chain is built from TRBV3-1 and TRBJ2-1, with 10 bases identical to TRBD1. Sequenced material: whole blood. This receptor was obtained from an adult who was a healthcare worker with PCR-confirmed SARS-CoV-2 infection or an uninfected control (not recorded which). CDR3 residues: CASSQFADWTGGRTNEQFF. CDR3 coding DNA: TGTGCCAGCAGCCAATTCGCTGACTGGACAGGGGGTAGAACAAATGAGCAGTTCTTC.